The 9 T cell receptor beta chains in this list originate from one sample, sequenced in a study of cytomegalovirus exposure and HLA in healthy donors. PCR involved 60 Vbeta and 13 Jbeta primers. The method was immunoSEQ multiplex PCR; TCRdb's version includes in-frame clones alone and lacks a portion of them. The sample holds about 220,000 clones, over 65% seen once. Sequencing was performed on PBMCs. Receptors originate from a man aged 18 to 30 in good health and CMV-seronegative.

The rearrangement uses TRBV7-2 and TRBJ2-7, with D unclear. V was shortened by 5 bases and J by 4 bases, with 9 bases between the two germline ends. The CDR3 is 12 amino acids. Germline assignment: CDR1 SGHTA and CDR2 FQGNSA. This CDR3 is CASSGLVYEQYF. CDR3 sequence (DNA): TGTGCCAGCAGCGGCTTGGTTTACGAGCAGTACTTC.

V is TRBV28 and J is TRBJ1-2; 7 bases fit TRBD1. Germline trimming cut 6 bases from V and 5 bases from J; bases unmatched to any gene: 9. From germline, CDR1 is MDHEN and CDR2 SYDVKM. The CDR3 spans 14 residues. The CDR3 reads CASSQTGHWYGYTF. The DNA of the CDR3 is TGTGCCAGCAGCCAGACAGGGCACTGGTATGGCTACACCTTC.

CDR3 region: CASSVDLGQLGGNEQFF. The CDR3 DNA reads TGTGCCAGCAGCGTAGATCTGGGACAGTTGGGGGGAAATGAGCAGTTCTTC. V is TRBV9 and J is TRBJ2-1; the D gene is possibly TRBD1 (7 bases). Trimming stripped 0 bases from V and 7 bases from J, with 20 bases between. This CDR3 is 17 amino acids long. The germline gives CDR1 SGDLS, CDR2 YYNGEE.

J is TRBJ2-5 and V is TRBV5-6, with 9 bases fitting TRBD1. After removal of 1 base from V and 5 bases from J, the junction contained 12 bases not matched to a gene. Looked up from germline, CDR1 is SGHDT and CDR2 is YYEEEE. This CDR3 is 17 amino acids long. CDR3 in amino acids: CASSLSRRDRDLETQYF. The CDR3, as DNA: TGTGCCAGCAGCTTGAGCCGTCGGGACAGGGACCTGGAGACCCAGTACTTC. Combining the CDR3 with reference TRBV5-6 and TRBJ2-5 gives the whole variable domain DAGVTQSPTHLIKTRGQQVTLRCSPKSGHDTVSWYQQALGQGPQFIFQYYEEEERQRGNFPDRFSGHQFPNYSSELNVNALLLGDSALYLCASSLSRRDRDLETQYFGPGTRLLVL.

This chain joins TRBV28 and TRBJ2-1; a possible D gene is TRBD1 (5 bases). V shed 3 bases and J shed 8 bases, with 11 bases lying between them. In germline, CDR1 is MDHEN, CDR2 SYDVKM. CDR3 length: 13 residues. The CDR3 here is CASSLGPWDEQFF. CDR3 coding DNA: TGTGCCAGCAGTTTGGGGCCCTGGGATGAGCAGTTCTTC.

This chain connects TRBV30 to TRBJ2-3; 7 nucleotides align to TRBD2. V lost 0 bases to trimming and J lost 2 bases; unmatched junction nucleotides: 11. CDR1 and CDR2 (germline): GTSNPN, SVGIG (reference sequence). This CDR3 contains 17 residues. The CDR3 here is CAWSVNPPSGYTDTQYF. CDR3 in DNA: TGTGCCTGGAGTGTAAACCCCCCTAGCGGCTACACAGATACGCAGTATTTT.

V gene TRBV10-3 combines with J gene TRBJ2-1; the D gene is possibly TRBD2 (6 bases). This CDR3 region has 17 residues. Trimming took 5 bases from V and 2 from J, leaving 19 bases between them. Germline CDR1 reads ENHRY; CDR2 reads SYGVKD. The CDR3 nucleotides are TGTGCCATCAGTTGGTCCGGGGGTAGCCTAACCTACAATGAGCAGTTCTTC. Protein sequence: CAISWSGGSLTYNEQFF.

This chain connects TRBV10-3 to TRBJ2-1; D might be TRBD2 (6 bases). The V and J ends lost 3 bases and 5 bases respectively, with 14 bases between them. CDR1 and CDR2 from the germline V gene are ENHRY and SYGVKD. The CDR3 has 15 residues. The CDR3 region is CAISDPEGLNNEQFF. The DNA for the CDR3 is TGTGCCATCAGTGACCCGGAGGGCCTTAACAATGAGCAGTTCTTC.

This clone turned up a few times. V is TRBV15 and J is TRBJ2-1, with TRBD2 identical over 7 bases. Germline values: CDR1 LNHNV, CDR2 YYDKDF (reference sequence). The V and J ends lost 9 bases and 2 bases, in that order; junction bases with no gene match: 7. The CDR3 has 14 amino acids. CDR3 residues: CATNPGLTYNEQFF. CDR3 in DNA: TGTGCCACTAATCCGGGACTAACCTACAATGAGCAGTTCTTC.